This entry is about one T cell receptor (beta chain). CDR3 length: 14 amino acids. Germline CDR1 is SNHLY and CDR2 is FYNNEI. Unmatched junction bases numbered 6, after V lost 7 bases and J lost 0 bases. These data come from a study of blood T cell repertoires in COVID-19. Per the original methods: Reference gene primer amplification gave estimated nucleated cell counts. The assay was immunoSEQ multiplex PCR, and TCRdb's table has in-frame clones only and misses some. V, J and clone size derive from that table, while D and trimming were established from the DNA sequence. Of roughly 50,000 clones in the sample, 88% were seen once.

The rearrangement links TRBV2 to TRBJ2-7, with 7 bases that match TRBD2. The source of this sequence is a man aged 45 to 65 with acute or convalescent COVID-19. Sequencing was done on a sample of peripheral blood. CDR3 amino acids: CASNGLESSYEQYF. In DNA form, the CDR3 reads TGTGCCAGCAACGGACTAGAGAGCTCCTACGAGCAGTACTTC.